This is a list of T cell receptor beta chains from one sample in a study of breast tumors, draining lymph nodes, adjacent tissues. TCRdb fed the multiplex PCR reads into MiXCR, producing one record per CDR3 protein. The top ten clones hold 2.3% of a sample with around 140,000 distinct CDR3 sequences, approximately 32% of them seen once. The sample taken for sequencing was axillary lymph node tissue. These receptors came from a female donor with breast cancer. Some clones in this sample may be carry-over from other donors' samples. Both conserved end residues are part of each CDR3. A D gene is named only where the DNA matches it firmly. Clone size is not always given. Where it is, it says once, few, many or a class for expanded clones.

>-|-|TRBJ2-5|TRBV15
CATSSQGGQQETQYF
TGTGCCACCAGCAGCCAGGGGGGCCAACAAGAGACCCAGTACTTC
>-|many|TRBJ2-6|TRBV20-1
CSARDPRTGANVLTF
TGCAGTGCTAGAGATCCCAGGACGGGGGCCAACGTCCTGACTTTC
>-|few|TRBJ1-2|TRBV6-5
CASSHSTRVGYTF
TGTGCCAGCAGTCACTCGACACGGGTCGGCTACACCTTC
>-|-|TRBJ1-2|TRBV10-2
CASSSTNYGYTF
TGCGCCAGCAGTTCAACTAACTATGGCTACACCTTC
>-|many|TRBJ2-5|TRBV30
CAWNLQPQETQYF
TGTGCCTGGAATCTACAGCCACAAGAGACCCAGTACTTC
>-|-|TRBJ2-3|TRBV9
CASSFYICSASPSDGGTDTQYF
-
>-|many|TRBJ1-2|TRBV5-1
CASSFLGSNDGYTF
TGCGCCAGCAGCTTCCTGGGTTCAAATGATGGCTACACCTTC
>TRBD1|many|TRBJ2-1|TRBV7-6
CASSLVPRGRTDNEQFF
TGTGCCAGCAGCTTAGTCCCCAGGGGGCGGACCGACAATGAGCAGTTCTTC
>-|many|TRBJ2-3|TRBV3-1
CASSQEGGGGTQYF
TGTGCCAGCAGCCAAGAGGGAGGGGGTGGTACGCAGTATTTT
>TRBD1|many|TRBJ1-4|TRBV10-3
CAISSTGGDEKLFF
TGTGCCATCAGTTCTACAGGGGGCGATGAAAAACTGTTTTTT
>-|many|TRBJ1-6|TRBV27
CASSLVREGNSPLHF
TGTGCCAGCAGTTTGGTCAGGGAGGGGAATTCACCCCTCCACTTT
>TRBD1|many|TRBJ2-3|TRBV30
CAWALGRTGVQYF
TGTGCCTGGGCCCTGGGGAGGACAGGGGTCCAGTATTTT
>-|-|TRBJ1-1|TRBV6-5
CASRGWGKNTEAFF
TGTGCCAGCAGGGGATGGGGAAAGAACACTGAAGCTTTCTTT
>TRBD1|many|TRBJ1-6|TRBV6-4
CATSGDRGSPLHF
TGTGCCACCAGTGGGGACAGGGGTTCACCCCTCCACTTT
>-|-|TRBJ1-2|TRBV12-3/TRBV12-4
CASMIGGGRSVGYTF
TGTGCCAGCATGATCGGGGGGGGTCGTTCTGTTGGCTACACCTTC
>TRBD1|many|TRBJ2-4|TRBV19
CASKGQVAKNIQYF
TGTGCCAGTAAGGGACAGGTAGCCAAAAACATTCAGTACTTC
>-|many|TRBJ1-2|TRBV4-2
CASSQARTAGYTF
TGTGCCAGCAGCCAAGCAAGGACAGCTGGCTACACCTTC
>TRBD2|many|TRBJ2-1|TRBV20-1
CSARGRLGGGASEQFF
TGCAGTGCTAGAGGCCGACTGGGCGGGGGGGCTAGTGAGCAGTTCTTC
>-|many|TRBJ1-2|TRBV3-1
CASSQEGGQRRGYTF
TGTGCCAGCAGCCAAGAGGGAGGGCAGCGGAGGGGCTACACCTTC
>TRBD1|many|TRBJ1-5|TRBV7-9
CASSLGTGTGIGRNQPQHF
TGTGCCAGCAGCTTAGGGACCGGGACAGGTATCGGTCGCAATCAGCCCCAGCATTTT
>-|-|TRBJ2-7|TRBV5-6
CASSGGLGGRQNYEQYF
TGTGCCAGCAGCGGGGGCCTAGGGGGTCGACAGAACTACGAGCAGTACTTC
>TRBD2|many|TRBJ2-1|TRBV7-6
CASSLLAGGPGEQFF
TGTGCCAGCAGCTTACTGGCGGGGGGGCCGGGTGAGCAGTTCTTC
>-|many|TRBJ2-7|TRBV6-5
CASRPSSGEQYF
TGTGCCAGCAGGCCCTCGTCGGGCGAGCAGTACTTC
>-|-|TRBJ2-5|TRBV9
CASGRTEQKTQYF
TGTGCCAGCGGGCGGACAGAACAAAAAACCCAGTACTTC
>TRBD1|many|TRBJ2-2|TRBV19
CASSIPGQGAGELFF
TGTGCCAGTAGCATTCCGGGACAGGGAGCCGGGGAGCTGTTTTTT
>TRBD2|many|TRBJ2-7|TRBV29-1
CSAYYREEPFEQYF
TGCAGCGCTTATTACCGGGAGGAACCCTTCGAGCAGTACTTC
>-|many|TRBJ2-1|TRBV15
CATSRGARHSRINEQFF
TGTGCCACCAGCAGAGGGGCAAGGCATAGTAGAATCAATGAGCAGTTCTTC
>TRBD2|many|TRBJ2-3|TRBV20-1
CSARVWRAGGPDTQYF
TGCAGTGCTAGGGTATGGCGGGCGGGGGGCCCAGATACGCAGTATTTT
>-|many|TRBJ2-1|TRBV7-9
CASSLLEFF
TGTGCCAGCAGCTTACTTGAGTTCTTC
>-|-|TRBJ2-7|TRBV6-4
CASSADEAYEQYF
TGTGCCAGCAGTGCGGATGAAGCCTACGAGCAGTACTTC
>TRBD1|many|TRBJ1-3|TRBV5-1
CASSFGDRAISGNTIYF
TGCGCCAGCAGCTTTGGGGACAGGGCCATCTCTGGAAACACCATATATTTT
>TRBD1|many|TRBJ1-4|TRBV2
CASRANGQGNGKLFF
TGTGCCAGCAGGGCCAACGGACAGGGGAACGGAAAACTGTTTTTT
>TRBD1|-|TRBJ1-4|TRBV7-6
CASSNGQGRTNEKLFF
TGTGCCAGCAGCAACGGACAGGGTCGGACTAATGAAAAACTGTTTTTT
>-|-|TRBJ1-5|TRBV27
CASSSGHRNQPQHF
TGTGCCAGCAGTTCGGGACACCGCAATCAGCCCCAGCATTTT
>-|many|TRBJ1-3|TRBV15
CATSSTPGSGNTIYF
TGTGCCACCAGCAGTACACCCGGGTCTGGAAACACCATATATTTT
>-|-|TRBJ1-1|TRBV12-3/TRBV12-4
CASSLGIRAFF
TGTGCCAGCAGTTTAGGTATTAGGGCTTTCTTT
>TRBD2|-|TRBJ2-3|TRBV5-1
CASSRLGTSGGPDTQYF
TGCGCCAGCAGCAGGCTCGGGACTAGCGGGGGCCCAGATACGCAGTATTTT
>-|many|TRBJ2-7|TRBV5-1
CASSRSWGNEQYF
TGCGCCAGCAGCAGGTCGTGGGGGAACGAGCAGTACTTC
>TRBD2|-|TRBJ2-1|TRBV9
CASSSASGGSNEPFF
TGTGCCAGCAGCTCGGCTAGCGGGGGATCCAATGAGCCGTTCTTC
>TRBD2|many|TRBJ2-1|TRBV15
CATSRVGLAGGSSYNEQFF
TGTGCCACCAGCAGAGTGGGACTAGCGGGGGGTAGCTCCTACAATGAGCAGTTCTTC
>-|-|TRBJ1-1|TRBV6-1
CASSGLRGAGGFTEAFF
TGTGCCAGCAGTGGCCTGAGGGGGGCGGGTGGTTTCACTGAAGCTTTCTTT
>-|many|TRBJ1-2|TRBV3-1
CASSQTLLNYGYTF
TGTGCCAGCAGCCAAACGCTCCTGAACTATGGCTACACCTTC
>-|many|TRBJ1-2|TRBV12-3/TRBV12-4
CASTPQDGANYGYTF
TGTGCCAGCACACCTCAGGACGGAGCTAACTATGGCTACACCTTC
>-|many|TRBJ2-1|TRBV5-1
CASSAGQTYNEQFF
TGCGCCAGCAGCGCGGGACAGACATACAATGAGCAGTTCTTC
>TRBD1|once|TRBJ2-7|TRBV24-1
CATSDSGTGGHEQYF
TGTGCCACCAGTGATTCCGGGACAGGGGGCCACGAGCAGTACTTC
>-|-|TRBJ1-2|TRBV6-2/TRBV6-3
CASSPEANYGYTF
TGTGCCAGCAGTCCAGAGGCTAACTATGGCTACACCTTC
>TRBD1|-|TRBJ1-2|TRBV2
CASSGGQGKTF
TGTGCCAGCAGTGGAGGACAGGGCAAAACCTTC
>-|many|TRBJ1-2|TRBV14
CASSQDARKLDGYTF
TGTGCCAGCAGCCAAGACGCGAGGAAGCTGGATGGCTACACCTTC
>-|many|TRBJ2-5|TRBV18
CASSPAALSETQYF
TGTGCCAGCTCACCCGCTGCCCTCTCAGAGACCCAGTACTTC
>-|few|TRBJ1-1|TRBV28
CASSAVERNTEAFF
TGTGCCAGCAGTGCTGTTGAAAGGAACACTGAAGCTTTCTTT
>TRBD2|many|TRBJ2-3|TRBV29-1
CSVILAGGATDTQYF
TGCAGCGTTATACTAGCGGGGGGAGCCACAGATACGCAGTATTTT
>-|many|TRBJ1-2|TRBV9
CASSAGQTSNYGYTF
TGTGCCAGCAGCGCCGGACAGACTTCTAACTATGGCTACACCTTC
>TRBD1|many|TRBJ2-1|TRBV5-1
CASSLGGLGQGDNEQFF
TGCGCCAGCAGCTTGGGAGGTTTGGGACAGGGGGACAATGAGCAGTTCTTC
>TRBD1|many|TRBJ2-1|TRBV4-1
CASSQGGTGVGDEQFF
TGCGCCAGCAGCCAAGGGGGGACAGGGGTTGGAGATGAGCAGTTCTTC
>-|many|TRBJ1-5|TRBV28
CASSFLGKGRFLNQPQHF
TGTGCCAGCAGTTTCTTGGGAAAGGGACGGTTTCTTAATCAGCCCCAGCATTTT
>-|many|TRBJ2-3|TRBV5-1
CASSLAAGENTQYF
TGCGCCAGCAGCTTGGCAGCGGGTGAAAATACGCAGTATTTT
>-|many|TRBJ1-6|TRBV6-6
CASSPPGRSGSPLHF
TGTGCCAGCAGCCCCCCCGGGCGATCTGGTTCACCCCTCCACTTT